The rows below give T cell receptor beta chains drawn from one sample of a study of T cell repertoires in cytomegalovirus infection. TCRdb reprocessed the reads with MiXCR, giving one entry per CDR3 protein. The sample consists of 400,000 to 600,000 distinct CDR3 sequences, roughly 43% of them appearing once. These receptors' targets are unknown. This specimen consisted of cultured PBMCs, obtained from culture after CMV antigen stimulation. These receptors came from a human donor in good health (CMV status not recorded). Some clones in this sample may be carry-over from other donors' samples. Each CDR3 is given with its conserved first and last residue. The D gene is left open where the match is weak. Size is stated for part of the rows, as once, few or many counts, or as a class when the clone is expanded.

CDR3 DNA: TGTGCCAGCACGCCTACCGGAGAGCAGTTCTTC
CDR3 protein: CASTPTGEQFF
D gene: NA
V gene: TRBV11-2
clone size: NA
J gene: TRBJ2-1

CDR3 DNA: TGTGCCAGCACCTTCGGGTGGACCCAGTACTTC
CDR3 protein: CASTFGWTQYF
D gene: NA
V gene: TRBV7-2
clone size: few
J gene: TRBJ2-5

CDR3 DNA: TGTGCCAGCAGGCCAGACAGTTACGAGCAGTACTTC
CDR3 protein: CASRPDSYEQYF
D gene: NA
V gene: TRBV12-3/TRBV12-4
clone size: NA
J gene: TRBJ2-7

CDR3 DNA: TGTGCCAGCAGCGGGCTGGGCAATGAGCAGTTCTTC
CDR3 protein: CASSGLGNEQFF
D gene: NA
V gene: TRBV5-3
clone size: NA
J gene: TRBJ2-1

CDR3 DNA: TGCAGTGCTACAGGGATGGCCTATGGCTACACCTTC
CDR3 protein: CSATGMAYGYTF
D gene: NA
V gene: TRBV20-1
clone size: NA
J gene: TRBJ1-2

CDR3 DNA: TGTGCCAGCAGTATTGTCAGCGGCTATCAAGAGACCCAGTACTTC
CDR3 protein: CASSIVSGYQETQYF
D gene: NA
V gene: TRBV28
clone size: NA
J gene: TRBJ2-5

CDR3 DNA: TGTGCCAGCAGCTTAGGGGGGTTTGGGGGCACTGAAGCTTTCTTT
CDR3 protein: CASSLGGFGGTEAFF
D gene: NA
V gene: TRBV12-3/TRBV12-4
clone size: NA
J gene: TRBJ1-1

CDR3 DNA: TGTGCCAGCAGCTTGGACGCAGGGGGGGATACGCAGTATTTT
CDR3 protein: CASSLDAGGDTQYF
D gene: NA
V gene: TRBV7-9
clone size: few
J gene: TRBJ2-3

CDR3 DNA: TGTGCCAGCAGCAGTGGGGACGGAGACCCCGATTACAATGAGCAGTTCTTC
CDR3 protein: CASSSGDGDPDYNEQFF
D gene: NA
V gene: TRBV7-8
clone size: once
J gene: TRBJ2-1

CDR3 DNA: TGTGCCAGTAGAAAAAGCGGGGGGGGATTCATCGGTACGCAGTATTTT
CDR3 protein: CASRKSGGGFIGTQYF
D gene: TRBD2
V gene: TRBV19
clone size: NA
J gene: TRBJ2-3